The entry that follows covers one T cell receptor beta chain sequence. This sample is part of a study of cytomegalovirus exposure and HLA in healthy donors. V was cut by 0 bases and J by 0 bases, with 12 bases left in between. CDR1 is SGHRS, CDR2 YFSETQ, per germline. The CDR3 has 16 residues. Use of 60 Vbeta and 13 Jbeta primers characterized the PCR. The protocol was immunoSEQ multiplex PCR, while the TCRdb copy is restricted to in-frame clones and leaves out a portion. The sample includes roughly 180,000 clones, roughly 80% of them seen just once. This TCR derives from a male donor in good health and CMV-seronegative. The specimen was PBMCs. The chain couples TRBV5-1 to TRBJ1-1; D unresolved. CDR3 nucleotide sequence: TGCGCCAGCAGCTTGGGGCAGGAGGCCATGAACACTGAAGCTTTCTTT. Translation gives CASSLGQEAMNTEAFF.